These T cell receptor beta chains were read from a single sample in a study of T cells of healthy individuals. TCRdb itself ran the 5' RACE reads through MiXCR, one entry per CDR3 protein. This sample has tens of thousands of distinct CDR3 sequences, with roughly 16% found just once. The receptors here all came from a human donor in good health. Each CDR3 is given with its conserved first and last residue. D genes are given only for firm matches. Some rows mark clone size as missing; the rest say once, few, many or name a class of expanded clone.

V gene	J gene	clone size	D gene	CDR3 DNA	CDR3 protein
TRBV4-2	TRBJ1-4	many	NA	TGTGCCAGCAGCCAAGGCGCCGTACTAGGGGAAAAACTGTTTTTT	CASSQGAVLGEKLFF
TRBV7-9	TRBJ2-3	NA	TRBD2	TGTGCCAGCGAAAGCGGGAGCCCCGATACGCAGTATTTT	CASESGSPDTQYF
TRBV12-3/TRBV12-4	TRBJ2-7	NA	TRBD1	TGTGCCAGCAGGGGACAGCCCTACGAGCAGTACTTC	CASRGQPYEQYF
TRBV4-1	TRBJ2-6	many	NA	TGCGCCAGCAGCCGGGGAGAGGCCAACGTCCTGACTTTC	CASSRGEANVLTF
TRBV10-3	TRBJ2-1	NA	TRBD1	TGTGCCATCAGTGAGAGGGCGACAGGGATCGGCAATGAGCAGTTCTTC	CAISERATGIGNEQFF
TRBV10-3	TRBJ1-1	NA	NA	TGTGCCATCAGTGTGGGGGAGATGAACACTGAAGCTTTCTTT	CAISVGEMNTEAFF
TRBV28	TRBJ2-1	NA	TRBD1	TGTGCCAGCAGTTTATTGACAGGGGTGGGAAACAATGAGCAGTTCTTC	CASSLLTGVGNNEQFF
TRBV28	TRBJ1-1	few	TRBD1	TGTGCCAGCAGTCTCCCCGGGACAGGAAACACTGAAGCTTTCTTT	CASSLPGTGNTEAFF
TRBV7-2	TRBJ2-7	many	NA	TGTGCCAGCAGCCCTCAGGGGGGCAGCTCCTACGAGCAGTACTTC	CASSPQGGSSYEQYF
TRBV6-2/TRBV6-3	TRBJ2-6	many	NA	TGTGCCAGCAGTTACCAGGACTGGGGCTCTGGGGCCAACGTCCTGACTTTC	CASSYQDWGSGANVLTF
TRBV28	TRBJ2-7	NA	TRBD2	TGTGCCAGCAGACTACTAGCGGGAGGCCTCTACGAGCAGTACTTC	CASRLLAGGLYEQYF
TRBV4-1	TRBJ1-2	NA	NA	TGCGCCAGCAGCCAAGATCCTCAGGGTGTTAGCGGCTACACCTTC	CASSQDPQGVSGYTF
TRBV7-2	TRBJ2-7	NA	NA	TGTGCCAGCCTTTCCCAGCCAAGCTCCTACGAGCAGTACTTC	CASLSQPSSYEQYF
TRBV29-1	TRBJ2-4	many	NA	TGCAGCGTGGGGGGTCTAGCCAAAAACATTCAGTACTTC	CSVGGLAKNIQYF
TRBV12-3/TRBV12-4	TRBJ2-3	many	NA	TGTGCCAGCAGTTCCGGTCGGCACACAGATACGCAGTATTTT	CASSSGRHTDTQYF
TRBV7-2	TRBJ2-1	many	NA	TGTGCCAGCAGCTTAGAAAGTCCGGGTATTCCCCCCAATGAGCAGTTCTTC	CASSLESPGIPPNEQFF
TRBV7-2	TRBJ2-3	NA	TRBD2	TGTGCCAGCAGCTGGACTAGCGGGAGGGCCATGAATACGCAGTATTTT	CASSWTSGRAMNTQYF
TRBV5-4	TRBJ2-3	NA	TRBD2	TGTGCCAGCAGCGCTCGGACTAGCGGTACAGATACGCAGTATTTT	CASSARTSGTDTQYF
TRBV20-1	TRBJ1-2	few	TRBD1	TGCAGTGCTAGAAACCCGACAGGGGGCTCGGGCTATGGCTACACCTTC	CSARNPTGGSGYGYTF
TRBV24-1	TRBJ1-1	NA	TRBD1	TGTGCCAACCCCGGACAGGGGTATTCAGGGAACACTGAAGCTTTCTTT	CANPGQGYSGNTEAFF
TRBV25-1	TRBJ1-6	NA	NA	TGTGCCAGCAGTGGCAGTCGGAATTCACCCCTCCACTTT	CASSGSRNSPLHF
TRBV7-3	TRBJ2-3	many	TRBD1	TGTGCCAGCAGCTCTCCACAGGGGGCGTATAGCACAGATACGCAGTATTTT	CASSSPQGAYSTDTQYF
TRBV7-6	TRBJ2-7	NA	TRBD2	TGTGCCAGCATCCCCAAAGCGGGGGGCGCCTCTTACGAGCAGTACTTC	CASIPKAGGASYEQYF
TRBV25-1	TRBJ2-7	few	TRBD2	TGTGCCAGCAGAGAACCACGGGGCCGGGGGGACGAGCAGTACTTC	CASREPRGRGDEQYF
TRBV4-3	TRBJ2-5	NA	TRBD1	TGCGCCAGCCCGGGACAGAGTCAAGAGACCCAGTACTTC	CASPGQSQETQYF
TRBV7-9	TRBJ2-3	NA	NA	TGTGCCAGCAGTCCCCTGACAGAGACAGATACGCAGTATTTT	CASSPLTETDTQYF
TRBV11-2	TRBJ2-2	many	TRBD1	TGTGCCAGCAGCTCCACAAGGGGACAGGGTAACACCGGGGAGCTGTTTTTT	CASSSTRGQGNTGELFF
TRBV4-2	TRBJ2-3	few	TRBD2	TGTGCCAGCAGCCAAGAAATAGGGACTAGCGGGAAAACAGATACGCAGTATTTT	CASSQEIGTSGKTDTQYF
TRBV20-1	TRBJ2-1	few	NA	TGCAGTGCTAGCGAGGTTGGTAAGCAGTTCTTC	CSASEVGKQFF
TRBV27	TRBJ2-1	many	NA	TGTGCCAGCAGTTTGGACTCCTACAATGAGCAGTTCTTC	CASSLDSYNEQFF
TRBV4-2	TRBJ2-1	few	TRBD2	TGTGCCAGCAGCCAAGAGGTGGCGGGACTAGCGGGAGCCTATGAGCAGTTCTTC	CASSQEVAGLAGAYEQFF
TRBV5-1	TRBJ2-3	NA	NA	TGCGCCAGCAGCTTGGGAGGGAGAAGCGCAGATACGCAGTATTTT	CASSLGGRSADTQYF
TRBV4-2	TRBJ1-2	many	NA	TGTGCCAGCAGCCAAGAACCCAGGGCCGGCTACACCTTC	CASSQEPRAGYTF
TRBV4-3	TRBJ2-1	NA	TRBD2	TGCGCCAGCAGCCAAGCCCCTAGCGGTGCCTACAATGAGCAGTTCTTC	CASSQAPSGAYNEQFF
TRBV7-9	TRBJ2-7	NA	NA	TGTGCCAGCAGCCACGGGGCCTACGAGCAGTACTTC	CASSHGAYEQYF
TRBV27	TRBJ2-1	few	TRBD1	TGTGCCAGCAGAACAGGGGCGTTCCACAATGAGCAGTTCTTC	CASRTGAFHNEQFF
TRBV9	TRBJ2-3	many	TRBD2	TGTGCCAGCAGCGGATCGGGCCGGACTAGCGGGAGCACAGATACGCAGTATTTT	CASSGSGRTSGSTDTQYF
TRBV7-3	TRBJ2-7	few	NA	TGTGCCAGCAGCTTATCCCGTACTTCGGGGGAGCAGTACTTC	CASSLSRTSGEQYF
TRBV2	TRBJ1-4	many	NA	TGTGCCACCCTAACGGGGCCTGAGGGTGAAAAACTGTTTTTT	CATLTGPEGEKLFF
TRBV12-3/TRBV12-4	TRBJ2-1	many	NA	TGTGCCAGCAGTTTTCCGGGTGGTGAGCAGTTCTTC	CASSFPGGEQFF
TRBV14	TRBJ2-1	few	NA	TGTGCCAGCAGCCAAGAGGCATGGGGGAATGAGCAGTTCTTC	CASSQEAWGNEQFF
TRBV12-5	TRBJ2-2	many	NA	TGTGCTAGTGGTTTGTTCCTAGCTTCGGGCGGGGAGCTGTTTTTT	CASGLFLASGGELFF
TRBV27	TRBJ2-7	NA	NA	TGTGCCAGCAGGAGAACTCAGGGAGGCGAGCAGTACTTC	CASRRTQGGEQYF
TRBV20-1	TRBJ1-1	many	NA	TGCAGTGCGGGGGGAGGCAATAGGAACACTGAAGCTTTCTTT	CSAGGGNRNTEAFF
TRBV10-2	TRBJ2-5	many	TRBD2	TGCGCCAGCAGACTAGCGGGGGCCGGCCAAGAGACCCAGTACTTC	CASRLAGAGQETQYF
TRBV7-9	TRBJ1-5	few	NA	TGTGCCAGCTCCTACACCCAGGGCAATCAGCCCCAGCATTTT	CASSYTQGNQPQHF
TRBV28	TRBJ2-7	few	TRBD1	TGTGCCAGCAGTCCACCGGACAGGGCCCTCGAGCAGTACTTC	CASSPPDRALEQYF
TRBV3-1	TRBJ2-1	many	NA	TGTGCCAGCAGCCAAGTTGGTGGCAATGAGCAGTTCTTC	CASSQVGGNEQFF
TRBV5-1	TRBJ2-3	NA	TRBD2	TGCGCCAGCAGCTTGGGACTAGCGGGAGTTGTTGCAGATACGCAGTATTTT	CASSLGLAGVVADTQYF
TRBV16	TRBJ1-1	many	NA	TGTGCCAGCAGCCTTCAGCAGGGGACTGAAGCTTTCTTT	CASSLQQGTEAFF
TRBV2	TRBJ2-3	many	NA	TGTGCCAGCAGGCTAGACACAGATACGCAGTATTTT	CASRLDTDTQYF
TRBV2	TRBJ2-5	many	TRBD1	TGTGCCAGCGGGGGACAGACGCAAGAGACCCAGTACTTC	CASGGQTQETQYF
TRBV11-1	TRBJ2-3	NA	NA	TGTGCCAGCAGCTTAGTGGGGGAAGCAGATACGCAGTATTTT	CASSLVGEADTQYF
TRBV15	TRBJ1-1	many	NA	TGTGCCACCAGCAGAGATCGAGGGATTGCGAGGGGTGAAGCTTTCTTT	CATSRDRGIARGEAFF